The 9 T cell receptor beta chains reported below all come from one sample, sequenced in a study of cytomegalovirus exposure and HLA in healthy donors. Amplification used 60 Vbeta primers and 13 Jbeta primers. Libraries were prepared by immunoSEQ multiplex PCR; TCRdb keeps only in-frame clonotypes and omits some of them. The sample records roughly 160,000 clones, 71% being singletons. Sample: PBMCs. These receptor sequences come from a woman in her twenties or thirties in good health and CMV-seronegative.

The V and J genes are TRBV6-5 and TRBJ1-1; D is perhaps TRBD1 (5 bases). This CDR3 has 14 amino acids. V lost 6 bases, J lost 0 bases, and 11 bases lay in between. Germline CDR1 and CDR2: MNHEY and SVGAGI. In DNA form, the CDR3 reads TGTGCCAGCAGGACCGACAGCTTGAACACTGAAGCTTTCTTT. Translating gives CASRTDSLNTEAFF.

The J gene is TRBJ1-1, the V gene TRBV12-5, with D uncertain. The germline CDR1 and CDR2 sequences are LGHNT and FRNRAP. The CDR3 has 13 residues. Trimming stripped 10 bases from V and 0 bases from J, with 12 bases between. For the CDR3, the DNA is TGTGCTACCTATCGCGGATTGAACACTGAAGCTTTCTTT. This codes for CATYRGLNTEAFF.

The genes are TRBV19 and TRBJ1-5; D possibly corresponds to TRBD1 (6 bases). Germline V gene sequence: CDR1 LNHDA, CDR2 SQIVND (reference sequence). This CDR3 has 16 residues. Trimming shortened V by 4 bases and J by 9 bases, and 22 bases separated the two germline ends. DNA for the CDR3: TGTGCCAGTAGTAATCGGGGCAGGGGCAAGATGGGGCCCCAGCATTTT. Protein sequence: CASSNRGRGKMGPQHF.

Only a few counts were recorded for this clone. The germline gene is not matched at one end of the junction; a read error may be the cause. The chain uses TRBV7-9 and TRBJ2-2, with TRBD2 matching over 9 bases. The CDR3 spans 14 residues. Germline V CDR1 and CDR2: SEHNR, FQNEAQ (reference sequence). The CDR3 loop reads CASSLAGEAGELFF. CDR3 DNA: TGTGCCAGCAGTTTAGCGGGAGAGGCCGGGGAGCTGTTTTTT.

A single count supports this clone. J is TRBJ2-7 and V is TRBV28; D is uncertain. CDR1 is MDHEN, CDR2 SYDVKM, per germline. The CDR3 runs 16 residues. The V gene lost 3 bases and the J gene lost 2 bases, with 17 bases spanning the gap. The DNA of the CDR3 is TGTGCCAGCAGTTTCCCTGTTATGGGCAGACCCTACGAGCAGTACTTC. Translating gives CASSFPVMGRPYEQYF.

The chain has TRBV7-9 and TRBJ2-2; no reliable D call. Trimming removed 7 bases at V and 6 bases at J, with 18 bases between. The germline V gene has CDR1 SEHNR and CDR2 FQNEAQ (reference sequence). The CDR3 spans 15 residues. The CDR3 coding sequence is TGTGCCAGCACGAAGAACCCTAGTTCCTCCGGGGAGCTGTTTTTT. Amino acids: CASTKNPSSSGELFF.

This sequence joins TRBV9 and TRBJ2-1; TRBD2 agrees at 13 bases. The J segment lost 7 bases and the V segment lost 3 bases, leaving 7 bases of the junction unmatched. Germline values: CDR1 SGDLS, CDR2 YYNGEE. The CDR3 covers 16 residues. As DNA, the CDR3 is TGTGCCAGCAGCGCCTTTATGGGACTAGCGGGGAATGAGCAGTTCTTC. Translation: CASSAFMGLAGNEQFF. The whole variable domain, remainder taken from reference TRBV9 and TRBJ2-1, is DSGVTQTPKHLITATGQRVTLRCSPRSGDLSVYWYQQSLDQGLQFLIQYYNGEERAKGNILERFSAQQFPDLHSELNLSSLELGDSALYFCASSAFMGLAGNEQFFGPGTRLTVL.

DNA for the CDR3: TGTGCCAGCTCACCCACCAGGGGGCGCTTTGAAAAACTGTTTTTT. Protein product: CASSPTRGRFEKLFF. The rearrangement joins TRBV18 to TRBJ1-4; 8 bases match TRBD1. The CDR3 spans 15 residues. CDR1 is KGHSH, CDR2 LQKENI, per germline. V trimming: 3 bases; J trimming: 7 bases; junction bases outside the gene matches: 7.

The rearrangement joins TRBV7-2 to TRBJ2-3; weak D call: TRBD2 (5 bases). CDR1 and CDR2 from the germline V gene are SGHTA and FQGNSA. CDR3 size: 16 residues. V lost 1 base to trimming and J lost 7 bases, with 18 bases between them. The DNA for the CDR3 is TGTGCCAGCAGCTTAGATGGAGCAACGGGAAGCAATACGCAGTATTTT. It is translated as CASSLDGATGSNTQYF.